The next 22 T cell receptor beta chains were all read from a single sample in a study of T cells in Graves' hyperthyroidism and ophthalmopathy. From RNA transcripts, TCR beta CDR3 regions were amplified. During a first-round RT-PCR of the TCR CDR3, the HTBI primer set was used. TCRdb re-called the multiplex PCR reads with MiXCR, one entry per CDR3 protein. This sample has about 200,000 distinct CDR3 sequences, with about a sixth found just once. Specimen: blood. These receptor sequences come from a woman in her forties or fifties with Graves' hyperthyroidism.

This clonotype was seen repeatedly, ten times or more. The V call is TRBV20-1, the J call TRBJ2-7; 11 bases line up with TRBD1. CDR1 and CDR2 (germline): DFQATT, SNEGSKA (reference sequence). After removal of 2 bases from V and 4 bases from J, the junction contained 7 bases not matched to a gene. This CDR3 is 15 amino acids long. CDR3 region: CSARPWTGGGYEQYF. For the CDR3, the DNA is TGCAGTGCTAGACCTTGGACAGGGGGCGGGTACGAGCAGTACTTC.

This clonotype was detected many times. This chain joins TRBV12-3 or TRBV12-4 and TRBJ1-2; TRBD1 aligns across 9 bases. The CDR3 covers 14 residues. V shed 2 bases and J 7 bases; nucleotides not matched to a gene: 5. This CDR3 reads CASSLLDRGAGYTF. The CDR3 region has the DNA TGTGCCAGCAGTTTATTGGACAGGGGTGCTGGCTACACCTTC.

This clonotype was picked up many times. The chain recombines TRBV28 with TRBJ2-7, with 7 bases identical to TRBD2. The CDR3 runs to 16 residues. Trimming at V came to 2 bases and at J to 4 bases, leaving 11 bases not matched to a gene. Germline CDR1 MDHEN, CDR2 SYDVKM. CDR3 sequence reads: CASSLIGAGDLYEQYF. CDR3 nucleotide sequence: TGTGCCAGCAGTTTAATCGGGGCGGGAGATCTATACGAGCAGTACTTC. The full variable domain, completed using reference TRBV28 and TRBJ2-7, is DVKVTQSSRYLVKRTGEKVFLECVQDMDHENMFWYRQDPGLGLRLIYFSYDVKMKEKGDIPEGYSVSREKKERFSLILESASTNQTSMYLCASSLIGAGDLYEQYFGPGTRLTVT.

This rearrangement joins TRBV7-9 to TRBJ1-1; no clear D. Germline CDR1 SEHNR, CDR2 FQNEAQ (reference sequence). V was pared by 2 bases and J by 12 bases, with 19 bases between. The CDR3 spans 14 residues. Here the CDR3 DNA reads TGTGCCAGCAGCTTACTCCACCCCTCATCGGATCCTTTCTTT. Encoded protein: CASSLLHPSSDPFF.

V and J are TRBV12-3 or TRBV12-4 and TRBJ1-4; possible D gene TRBD1, 5 bases. Trimming left V 7 bases short and J 0 bases short, with 18 bases between. This CDR3 spans 17 amino acids. Here the CDR3 reads CASTPFWGLATNEKLFF. The CDR3 DNA reads TGTGCCAGCACCCCTTTTTGGGGCCTTGCAACTAATGAAAAACTGTTTTTT.

This chain connects TRBV3-1 to TRBJ2-7; D is possibly TRBD1 (6 bases). Deletions cut 4 bases from V and 6 bases from J, with 19 bases between. Looked up from germline, CDR1 is LGHDT and CDR2 is YNNKEL (reference sequence). The CDR3 runs to 15 residues. The CDR3 sequence: CASSPPLVGASEQYF. The CDR3 DNA reads as TGTGCCAGCAGCCCCCCTTTGGTGGGGGCGAGCGAGCAGTACTTC.

This clonotype has a handful of counts. The germline gene is not matched at one end of the junction; a read error may be the cause. The V and J genes are TRBV10-2 and TRBJ2-7; 15 bases line up with TRBD2. The CDR3 sequence is 16 residues long. CDR1 is WSHSY and CDR2 is SAAADI in the germline V gene. The CDR3, as DNA: TGCGCCAGCAATGAGGGACTAGCGGGAGGATCCTACGAGCAGTACTTC. This sequence encodes CASNEGLAGGSYEQYF.

This clonotype was recorded many times. The J gene is TRBJ2-7, the V gene TRBV30, with 9 positions matching TRBD1. The CDR3 extends over 15 amino acids. Unmatched junction bases numbered 8, after V lost 0 bases and J lost 5 bases. Germline values: CDR1 GTSNPN, CDR2 SVGIG (reference sequence). The CDR3 DNA sequence: TGTGCCTGGAGTGTAGGCGGGACAGGGAAACACGAGCAGTACTTC. This encodes CAWSVGGTGKHEQYF.

This clonotype was seen repeatedly, ten times or more. The chain links TRBV29-1 to TRBJ2-7; 7 bases are a match to TRBD2. The CDR3 contains 15 residues. In germline, CDR1 is SQVTM, CDR2 ANQGSEA. V shed 6 bases and J 5 bases; nucleotides not matched to a gene: 16. CDR3 DNA: TGCAGCGTCGCGGGAGAGGGACGGGGGATTAACGAGCAGTACTTC. As protein: CSVAGEGRGINEQYF.

To note about this clonotype: This clone may be a read error of a much larger clone one base away. The CDR3 spells CASSSARLAGYNEQYF. In DNA, the CDR3 is TGCGCCAGCAGCTCGGCCCGACTAGCGGGGTACAATGAGCAGTACTTC. The chain carries TRBV5-1 and TRBJ2-7, with 11 bases lining up with TRBD2. The CDR3 is made up of 16 amino acids. Germline CDR1 is SGHRS and CDR2 is YFSETQ. With V trimmed by 3 bases and J by 7 bases, 12 bases remained unmatched.

Many counts were recorded for this clonotype. The CDR3 nucleotides are TGTGCCAGCAGAATAAACCAGGGTTCTGGCGTCTATGAGCAGTTCTTC. Translated: CASRINQGSGVYEQFF. The chain employs TRBV5-6 and TRBJ2-1, with a weak D call TRBD1 (5 bases). V was shortened by 5 bases and J by 8 bases, with 23 bases between the two germline ends. Germline-derived CDR1 and CDR2 are SGHDT and YYEEEE. The CDR3 length is 16 residues.

The V gene is TRBV28, the J gene TRBJ2-5, with D tentatively TRBD1 or TRBD2 (5 bases each). Trimming removed 4 bases at V and 1 base at J, with 13 bases between. Per germline, CDR1 MDHEN and CDR2 SYDVKM. This CDR3 is 15 amino acids long. CDR3 coding DNA: TGTGCCAGCAGTTCCCCTGAGAGGGGCCAAGAGACCCAGTACTTC. Amino acids: CASSSPERGQETQYF.

This clonotype occurred a few times. The chain uses TRBV6-7 and TRBJ2-7; 7 bases match TRBD1. TRBV6-7 is filed as an ORF, its function uncertain. The CDR3 is 17 residues long. With 7 bases clipped from V and 3 bases from J, the junction kept 18 bases outside the gene matches. The CDR3 DNA reads TGTGCCAGCACCCTAGTATACGACAGGGACGCGCACTACGAGCAGTACTTC. Its translation: CASTLVYDRDAHYEQYF.

This clonotype was observed at least ten times. The gene calls are TRBV18 and TRBJ2-7, with TRBD2 identical over 7 bases. V lost 8 bases, J lost 3 bases, and 7 bases stayed unmatched. Per the germline V gene, CDR1 is KGHSH and CDR2 is LQKENI. The CDR3 is 13 residues long. The CDR3 sequence is CASSPGTIYEQYF. The CDR3 DNA reads TGTGCCAGCAGCCCAGGGACTATCTACGAGCAGTACTTC.

This clonotype showed up many times. The rearrangement uses TRBV12-3 or TRBV12-4 and TRBJ2-1; D perhaps matches TRBD1 (5 bases). The CDR3 contains 14 residues. Trimming removed 8 bases from V and 3 bases from J, with 14 bases in between. This CDR3 is CASDQAGYYNEQFF. CDR3 in DNA: TGTGCCAGCGACCAGGCAGGGTACTACAATGAGCAGTTCTTC.

V and J are TRBV27 and TRBJ2-5, with TRBD2 identical over 8 bases. J lost 1 base, V lost 4 bases, and 5 bases had no gene match. The germline V gene has CDR1 MNHEY and CDR2 SMNVEV (reference sequence). The CDR3 consists of 15 residues. The DNA of the CDR3 is TGTGCCAGCAGTTCGGGACTAGAGGTCCAAGAGACCCAGTACTTC. Protein: CASSSGLEVQETQYF.

This clonotype was observed many times. V usage is TRBV30 and J usage is TRBJ2-1; 12 nucleotides align to TRBD2. J was trimmed by 3 bases and V by 2 bases; bases with no gene match: 5. The CDR3 contains 16 residues. Per the germline V gene, CDR1 is GTSNPN and CDR2 is SVGIG (reference sequence). The CDR3 sequence is CAWSWLAGGNYNEQFF. The CDR3 DNA reads as TGTGCCTGGAGTTGGCTAGCGGGAGGGAACTACAATGAGCAGTTCTTC.

The chain employs TRBV11-2 and TRBJ2-5; 9 bases line up with TRBD2. The junction had 15 bases not matched to a gene; V was cut back by 8 bases and J by 5 bases. Germline-derived CDR1 and CDR2 are SGHAT and FQNNGV. The CDR3 is 16 amino acids. DNA for the CDR3: TGTGCCAGCGGCCCCGGGACTAGCTCCAGAGGGGAGACCCAGTACTTC. It translates to CASGPGTSSRGETQYF.

At least ten counts were recorded for this clonotype. This chain connects TRBV27 to TRBJ2-3, with TRBD2 identical over 14 bases. Trimming removed 5 bases from V and 6 bases from J; junction bases left unmatched: 4. The CDR3 runs 15 residues. Per the germline V gene, CDR1 is MNHEY and CDR2 is SMNVEV (reference sequence). The CDR3 reads CASSPRTSGRDTQYF. As DNA, the CDR3 is TGTGCCAGCAGTCCTCGGACTAGCGGGAGGGATACGCAGTATTTT.

There are many counts of this clonotype. The chain recombines TRBV28 with TRBJ2-1, with D tentatively TRBD1 (6 bases). V lost 8 bases and J lost 8, with 16 bases in between. The CDR3 runs to 13 residues. Germline V CDR1 and CDR2: MDHEN, SYDVKM. The CDR3 loop reads CASGTPDLDEQFF. CDR3 DNA: TGTGCCAGCGGGACACCGGACTTGGATGAGCAGTTCTTC.

The chain employs TRBV4-1 and TRBJ1-2; no firm D call. Germline V lookup: CDR1 MGHRA, CDR2 YSYEKL. The CDR3 runs to 14 residues. Trimming pared 1 base from V and 8 bases from J, leaving 14 bases between. This chain's CDR3 is CASSQVLRAAGYTF. The CDR3 DNA follows: TGCGCCAGCAGCCAAGTTTTAAGGGCCGCGGGCTACACCTTC.

V is TRBV18 and J is TRBJ2-3; D unresolved. The CDR3 is 13 residues long. Germline V gene sequence: CDR1 KGHSH, CDR2 LQKENI. The ends were cut back, 0 bases at V and 3 bases at J, with 4 bases in the middle. The CDR3 DNA sequence: TGTGCCAGCTCACCACCGGTAACAGATACGCAGTATTTT. Amino acids: CASSPPVTDTQYF. Supplemented by reference TRBV18 and TRBJ2-3, the full variable domain reads NAGVMQNPRHLVRRRGQEARLRCSPMKGHSHVYWYRQLPEEGLKFMVYLQKENIIDESGMPKERFSAEFPKEGPSILRIQQVVRGDSAAYFCASSPPVTDTQYFGPGTRLTVL.